The source of this T cell receptor beta chain is a study of technical replicates of blood from several donors (TCRdb year 2017). The CDR3 sequence holds 14 residues, the cysteine and phenylalanine included. Solely the CDR3 DNA is kept, with 42 bases framed from the first base. Trimming at the junction amounts to 2 bases on V and 5 bases on J, and the germline ends lie 10 bases apart. The germline V gene gives CDR1 as MNHNS and CDR2 as SASEGT. In the case of this clone: Its antigen target is currently unknown. Per-base qualities were not stored, and no clone one base away is much larger.

The method behind the library was the immunoSEQ multiplex PCR assay. TCRdb took this table from immuneACCESS and kept in-frame rearrangements with V and J called. Such tables lack part of the clones; where checked against another copy, unresolved V genes explain under half of the gap, and the rest is unexplained. In this sample the table shows some 77,000 clones, 70% to 90% of which occur a single time. The top ten hold 4.8% of the sample. The sequence links TRBV6-1 to TRBJ2-1, and TRBD1 may be the D gene, going by 5 matching bases. This receptor was identified in a human donor in good health. Some clones in this sample may be carry-over from other donors' samples. What was sequenced was PBMCs. The sequenced DNA is TGTGCCAGCAGTGAATGGGGCATCGACAATGAGCAGTTCTTC. This sequence encodes CASSEWGIDNEQFF.